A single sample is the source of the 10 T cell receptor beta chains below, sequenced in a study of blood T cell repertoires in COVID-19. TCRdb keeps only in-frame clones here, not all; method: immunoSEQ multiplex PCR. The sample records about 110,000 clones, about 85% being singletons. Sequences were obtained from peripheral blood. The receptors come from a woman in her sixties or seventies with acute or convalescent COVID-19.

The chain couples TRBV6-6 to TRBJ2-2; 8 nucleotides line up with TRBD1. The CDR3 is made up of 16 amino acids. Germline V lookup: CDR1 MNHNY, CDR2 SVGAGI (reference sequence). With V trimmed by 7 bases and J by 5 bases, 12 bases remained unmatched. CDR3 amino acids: CASNPSRGLGTGELFF. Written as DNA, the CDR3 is TGTGCCAGCAACCCTAGCAGGGGGCTCGGGACCGGGGAGCTGTTTTTT.

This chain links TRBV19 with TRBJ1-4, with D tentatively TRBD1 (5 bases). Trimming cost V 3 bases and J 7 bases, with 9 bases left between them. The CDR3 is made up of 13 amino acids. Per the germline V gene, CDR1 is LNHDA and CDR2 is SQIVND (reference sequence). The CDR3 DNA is TGTGCCAGTAGTATCAGGGTGGTTGAAAAACTGTTTTTT. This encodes CASSIRVVEKLFF.

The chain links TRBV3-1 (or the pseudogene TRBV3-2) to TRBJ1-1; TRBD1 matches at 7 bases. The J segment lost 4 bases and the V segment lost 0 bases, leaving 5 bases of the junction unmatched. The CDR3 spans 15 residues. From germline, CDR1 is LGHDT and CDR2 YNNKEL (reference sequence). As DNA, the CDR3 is TGTGCCAGCAGCCAAGACCCGACAGGGCGCACTGAAGCTTTCTTT. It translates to CASSQDPTGRTEAFF.

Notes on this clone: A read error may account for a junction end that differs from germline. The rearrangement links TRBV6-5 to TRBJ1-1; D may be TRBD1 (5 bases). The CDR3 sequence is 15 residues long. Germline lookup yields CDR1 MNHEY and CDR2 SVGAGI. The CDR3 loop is CASSYSDRGNAEAFF. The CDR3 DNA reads TGTGCCAGCAGTTACTCGGACCGGGGGAACGCTGAAGCTTTCTTT.

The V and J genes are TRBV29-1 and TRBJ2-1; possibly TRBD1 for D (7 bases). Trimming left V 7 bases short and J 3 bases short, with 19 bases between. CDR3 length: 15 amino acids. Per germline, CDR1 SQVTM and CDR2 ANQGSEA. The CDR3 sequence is CSAETQGGLYNEQFF. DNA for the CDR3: TGCAGCGCCGAAACCCAGGGGGGCCTCTACAATGAGCAGTTCTTC.

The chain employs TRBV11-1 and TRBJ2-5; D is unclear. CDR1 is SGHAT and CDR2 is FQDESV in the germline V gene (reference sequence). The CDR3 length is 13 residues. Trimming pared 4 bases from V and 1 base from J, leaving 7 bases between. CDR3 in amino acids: CASSSGLQETQYF. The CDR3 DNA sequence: TGTGCCAGCAGCTCGGGTCTCCAAGAGACCCAGTACTTC.

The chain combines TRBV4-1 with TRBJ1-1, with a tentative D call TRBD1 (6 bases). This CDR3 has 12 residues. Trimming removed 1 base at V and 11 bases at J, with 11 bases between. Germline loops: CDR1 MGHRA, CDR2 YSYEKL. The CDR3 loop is CASSQVGGFAFF. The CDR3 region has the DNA TGCGCCAGCAGCCAAGTAGGGGGTTTTGCTTTCTTT.

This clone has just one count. For the CDR3, the DNA is TGTGCCAGCAGCCCTCACCGGGACAGCCACTCCTATGGCTACACCTTC. This sequence encodes CASSPHRDSHSYGYTF. V is TRBV11-2 and J is TRBJ1-2; 7 bases agree with TRBD1. Germline trimming cut 5 bases from V and 4 bases from J; bases unmatched to any gene: 13. Germline loops: CDR1 SGHAT, CDR2 FQNNGV. The length of the CDR3 is 16 residues.

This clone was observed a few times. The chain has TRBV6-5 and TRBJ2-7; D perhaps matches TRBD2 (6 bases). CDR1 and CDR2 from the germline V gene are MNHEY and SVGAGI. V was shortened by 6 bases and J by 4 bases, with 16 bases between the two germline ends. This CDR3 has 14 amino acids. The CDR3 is CASSPPGGYYEQYV. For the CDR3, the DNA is TGTGCCAGCAGCCCCCCCGGGGGTTATTACGAGCAGTACGTC.

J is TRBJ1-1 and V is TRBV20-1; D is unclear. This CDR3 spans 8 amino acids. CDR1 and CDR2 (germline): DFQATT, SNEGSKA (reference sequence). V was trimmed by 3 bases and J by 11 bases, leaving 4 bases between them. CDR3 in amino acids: CSASSAFF. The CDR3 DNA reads TGCAGTGCTAGTAGCGCTTTCTTT.